The 18 T cell receptor beta chains below were found in one sample sequenced in a study of blood T cell repertoires in COVID-19. The protocol was immunoSEQ multiplex PCR, while the TCRdb copy is restricted to in-frame clones and leaves out a portion. The repertoire holds under 300,000 clones, around 90% seen once, with 7.2% in the top ten. The sample taken for sequencing was peripheral blood. The origin of the receptors is a man aged 60 to 69 who had recovered from COVID-19.

This clone has just one count. The V gene is TRBV6-5, the J gene TRBJ1-2, with a tentative D call TRBD1 (5 bases). The CDR3 is 13 residues long. Per the germline V gene, CDR1 is MNHEY and CDR2 is SVGAGI. V was trimmed by 6 bases and J by 4 bases, leaving 12 bases between them. CDR3 DNA sequence: TGTGCCAGCAGCCGGGGGGGAGCCTATGGCTACACCTTC. Its translation: CASSRGGAYGYTF.

The rearrangement joins TRBV21-1 to TRBJ2-7; no DNA check was done on the table's D call, TRBD2. TRBV21-1 is an annotated pseudogene. The CDR3 extends over 15 amino acids. CDR3 protein: CASSKWGGVYYEQYF. CDR3 bases: TGTGCCAGCAGCAAATGGGGAGGGGTTTATTACGAGCAGTACTTC.

The table lists this clone with a count of one. The CDR3 DNA sequence: TGTGCCAGCTCACTAAGGGGACAGGACCCCTATGGCTACACCTTC. This codes for CASSLRGQDPYGYTF. V usage is TRBV18 and J usage is TRBJ1-2, with 8 bases identical to TRBD1. CDR1 is KGHSH, CDR2 LQKENI, per germline. CDR3 length equals 15 residues. Trimming took 4 bases from V and 4 from J; bases not matched to a gene: 8.

The chain links TRBV28 to TRBJ2-2, with 10 bases that match TRBD1. After removal of 4 bases from V and 1 base from J, the junction contained 6 bases not matched to a gene. CDR1 is MDHEN, CDR2 SYDVKM, per germline. The CDR3 consists of 17 residues. The CDR3 DNA is TGTGCCAGCAGTTCACCGGGACAGGGGTGGAACACCGGGGAGCTGTTTTTT. Translating it yields CASSSPGQGWNTGELFF.

The V gene is TRBV19, the J gene TRBJ1-5; 7 positions match TRBD1. Germline V lookup: CDR1 LNHDA, CDR2 SQIVND (reference sequence). The CDR3 is 19 amino acids. The trim removed 8 bases at V and 4 bases at J, leaving 23 bases unmatched. CDR3: CASSGAQGGRGGFNQPQHF. CDR3 nucleotide sequence: TGTGCCAGTTCGGGTGCCCAGGGGGGAAGAGGTGGCTTTAATCAGCCCCAGCATTTT.

V usage is TRBV15 and J usage is TRBJ2-7, with D hard to call. The CDR3 totals 16 residues. V dropped 0 bases and J dropped 0 bases, with 12 bases sitting between them. The germline V gene encodes CDR1 LNHNV and CDR2 YYDKDF (reference sequence). The CDR3 bases are TGTGCCACCAGCAGAGATAGATTACGGAGCTCCTACGAGCAGTACTTC. This encodes CATSRDRLRSSYEQYF.

This chain connects TRBV19 to TRBJ2-7; a possible D gene is TRBD1 (6 bases). The germline gives CDR1 LNHDA, CDR2 SQIVND (reference sequence). The germline V and J ends were trimmed by 4 bases and 7 bases, with 20 bases remaining between them. There are 15 residues in the CDR3. The CDR3 spells CASSTGRGPLREQYV. The DNA for the CDR3 is TGTGCCAGTAGTACGGGCAGGGGACCACTAAGGGAGCAGTACGTC.

The chain is built from TRBV12-5 and TRBJ2-1, with D tentatively TRBD2 (6 bases). The CDR3 runs 16 residues. The V gene's germline CDR1 is LGHNT and CDR2 FRNRAP. The V gene lost 0 bases and the J gene lost 2 bases, with 11 bases spanning the gap. For the CDR3, the DNA is TGTGCTAGTGGTTTGGTAGTCGGGGGACCCTACAATGAGCAGTTCTTC. Its translation: CASGLVVGGPYNEQFF.

This clone was observed once. V usage is TRBV27 and J usage is TRBJ2-1, with 8 bases that match TRBD2. The CDR3 runs to 16 residues. After removal of 5 bases from V and 4 bases from J, the junction contained 10 bases not matched to a gene. Germline V gene lookup returns CDR1 MNHEY and CDR2 SMNVEV (reference sequence). This CDR3 reads CASSGLGAGDYNEQFF. For the CDR3, the DNA is TGTGCCAGCAGTGGGCTTGGAGCGGGGGATTACAATGAGCAGTTCTTC.

The V and J genes are TRBV6-5 and TRBJ1-5; the D gene is possibly TRBD1 (6 bases). CDR3 length equals 12 residues. V was trimmed by 8 bases and J by 8 bases, leaving 13 bases between them. CDR1 and CDR2 (germline): MNHEY, SVGAGI. CDR3 bases: TGTGCCAGCGGGAGGGGGGGTGAGCCCCAGCATTTT. Its protein product is CASGRGGEPQHF.

The chain has TRBV6-1 and TRBJ2-3; D is unclear. Trimming pared 2 bases from V and 1 base from J, leaving 4 bases between. The CDR3 contains 13 residues. Germline CDR1 is MNHNS and CDR2 is SASEGT. The CDR3 sequence: CASSEQGTDTQYF. DNA of the CDR3: TGTGCCAGCAGTGAACAGGGCACAGATACGCAGTATTTT.

The gene calls are TRBV3-1 (or the pseudogene TRBV3-2) and TRBJ1-5; unclear D gene. The CDR3 totals 12 residues. V was shortened by 4 bases and J by 6 bases, with 7 bases between the two germline ends. Per germline, CDR1 LGHDT and CDR2 YNNKEL (reference sequence). This CDR3 reads CASSLPGQPQHF. DNA for the CDR3: TGTGCCAGCAGCCTGCCGGGTCAGCCCCAGCATTTT.

The chain couples TRBV19 to TRBJ2-3, with 7 bases aligning to TRBD1. The J segment lost 4 bases and the V segment lost 9 bases, leaving 1 base of the junction unmatched. Germline CDR1 reads LNHDA; CDR2 reads SQIVND (reference sequence). The CDR3 loop spans 11 amino acids. The CDR3 nucleotides are TGTGCCAGCACAGGGGCAGATACGCAGTATTTT. It is translated as CASTGADTQYF.

This chain joins TRBV7-6 and TRBJ2-1, with D perhaps matching TRBD2 (6 bases). CDR1 is SGHVS, CDR2 FNYEAQ, per germline. V lost 5 bases and J lost 7, with 18 bases in between. The CDR3 sequence is 15 residues long. The CDR3 DNA is TGTGCCAGCAGCCCCATTCCGCGACTAGGGAATGAGCAGTTCTTC. It is translated as CASSPIPRLGNEQFF.

This clone was detected once. This chain connects TRBV5-5 to TRBJ2-2, with D unresolved. With 2 bases removed from V and 6 bases from J, the gap between germline ends came to 8 bases. CDR1 is SGHKS, CDR2 YYEKEE, per germline (reference sequence). The CDR3 extends over 13 amino acids. CDR3 sequence: CASSFKSAGELFF. The DNA of the CDR3 is TGTGCCAGCAGCTTTAAGAGCGCCGGGGAGCTGTTTTTT.

This clone was observed a handful of times. The chain employs TRBV24-1 and TRBJ1-5, with 8 positions matching TRBD1. Germline V gene sequence: CDR1 KGHDR, CDR2 SFDVKD. With 3 bases clipped from V and 1 base from J, the junction kept 7 bases outside the gene matches. This CDR3 is 17 amino acids long. CDR3 residues: CATSDTRTGISNQPQHF. The CDR3 coding sequence is TGTGCCACCAGTGATACCCGGACAGGGATAAGCAATCAGCCCCAGCATTTT.

The DNA for the CDR3 is TGTGCCAGTAACGCATACAGCCAGATGAATTCACCCCTCCACTTT. It specifies CASNAYSQMNSPLHF. The rearrangement links TRBV19 to TRBJ1-6; D is unclear. Germline V lookup: CDR1 LNHDA, CDR2 SQIVND (reference sequence). Trimming shortened V by 7 bases and J by 7 bases, and 17 bases separated the two germline ends. CDR3 length: 15 amino acids.

The chain recombines TRBV10-3 with TRBJ1-5; D is undetermined. CDR1 and CDR2 from the germline V gene are ENHRY and SYGVKD. Trimming stripped 7 bases from V and 5 bases from J, with 15 bases between. CDR3 length equals 14 residues. CDR3: CAIKHSDPYQPQHF. CDR3 coding DNA: TGTGCCATCAAACATTCAGATCCCTATCAGCCCCAGCATTTT.